This TCR beta chain derives from a study of shared clonotypes between healthy human individuals. About the research overall: The plates for each donor numbered three CD4 naive, three CD4 memory, two CD8 naive and one CD8 memory.

Points on this clone: Its antigen is not identified.

Clones were read by immunoSEQ multiplex PCR, and TCRdb kept only the in-frame ones, dropping some. The sample carries about 1.1 million clones, around 82% recorded once. Study-wide results and caveats: Naive subsets usually exceeded memory subsets in estimated richness. Measured sharing among donors was expected to vary with sequencing depth. Non-shared clonotypes displayed generation probabilities falling below those of clonotypes present in all four donors.

This CDR3 contains 14 residues. Germline V gene data show CDR1 as SGHVS and CDR2 as FQNEAQ. Trimming took off 0 bases at V and 2 bases at J, with 8 bases between the two ends. The clonotype was recovered from a young man in good health. Some clones in this sample may be carry-over from other donors' samples. Source material: memory CD4+ T cells from PBMCs. Subset meaning: CD45RA-negative fraction. The V and J genes are TRBV7-8 and TRBJ2-7; D might be TRBD2 (6 bases). DNA of the CDR3: TGTGCCAGCAGCTTAGCGGGCGGGACCTACGAGCAGTACTTC. This translates into CASSLAGGTYEQYF.